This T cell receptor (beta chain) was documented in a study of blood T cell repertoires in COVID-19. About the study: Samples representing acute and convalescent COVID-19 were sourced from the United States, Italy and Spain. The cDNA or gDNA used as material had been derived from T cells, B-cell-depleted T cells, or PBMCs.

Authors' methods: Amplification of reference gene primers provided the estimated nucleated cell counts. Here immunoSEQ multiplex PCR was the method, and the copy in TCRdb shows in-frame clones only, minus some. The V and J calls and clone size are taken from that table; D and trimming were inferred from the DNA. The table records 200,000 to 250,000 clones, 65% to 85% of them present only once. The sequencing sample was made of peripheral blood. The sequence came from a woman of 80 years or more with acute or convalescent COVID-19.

The CDR3 nucleotides are TGTGCCAGCAGCTCACCCGAGGACAGATCCTCCTACGAGCAGTACTTC. The encoded protein is CASSSPEDRSSYEQYF. The rearrangement joins TRBV14 to TRBJ2-7; maybe TRBD1 (6 bases). Germline V gene sequence: CDR1 SGHDN, CDR2 FVKESK. The CDR3 covers 16 residues. Trimming removed 5 bases at V and 0 bases at J, with 17 bases between.